These T cell receptor beta chains were read from a single sample in a study of tissue T cells after allogeneic stem cell transplantation. This table comes from immunoSEQ multiplex PCR, and its TCRdb copy is limited to in-frame clones, with some not included. The sample includes approximately 9,700 clones, about three fifths of them seen just once. The starting material was tissue from the ileum, obtained at autopsy. These receptors were taken from a woman aged 18-49 years with breast cancer. Each CDR3 is given with its conserved first and last residue.

v_gene	j_gene	CDR3aa
TRBV19	TRBJ2-5	CASSGLQETQYF
TRBV6-6	TRBJ1-2	CASSPGRVAEANYGYTF
TRBV28	TRBJ2-6	CASRVPYDSGANVLTF
TRBV11-2	TRBJ2-3	CASSNWGVSGHNTQYF
TRBV9	TRBJ2-2	CASSASLAGARGELFF
TRBV30	TRBJ1-2	CAHFNYGYTF
TRBV2	TRBJ2-2	CASTINGELFF
TRBV5-8	TRBJ1-6	CASSVAEAGNSPLHF
TRBV5-1	TRBJ1-1	CASSTSGTGVTEAFF
TRBV10-1	TRBJ2-3	CARGSDREVTDTQYF
TRBV5-4	TRBJ2-7	CASSLGARTDYEQYF
TRBV6-2/TRBV6-3	TRBJ2-1	CASSYLQGYEQFF
TRBV5-1	TRBJ2-2	CASSFEGNTGELFF
TRBV4-1	TRBJ2-3	CASSSRRLAGEADTQYF
TRBV5-6	TRBJ1-2	CASSSYLRHLANYGYTF
TRBV10-1	TRBJ2-4	CASSYPSIAKNIQYF
TRBV5-1	TRBJ1-1	CASSLGGGGTEAFF
TRBV12-3/TRBV12-4	TRBJ2-3	CASRTGGTDTQYF
TRBV12-5	TRBJ2-7	CASGLDRGYEQYF
TRBV30	TRBJ2-2	CAHAPGPGELFF
TRBV5-4	TRBJ2-1	CASSRKSNEQFF
TRBV28	TRBJ2-7	CASSLWGSGSYEQYF